The 27 T cell receptor beta chains listed next were all sequenced from one sample in a study of cytotoxic CD8 clonotypes in ibrutinib-treated CLL. Sequencing was performed with immunoSEQ multiplex PCR; in TCRdb, only in-frame clones are kept and a portion is missing. The sample includes more than 55,000 clones, roughly 70% of them seen just once. The material sequenced was PBMCs, taken after 12 months of ibrutinib treatment. The source is a human donor with chronic lymphocytic leukemia.

The chain joins TRBV6-1 to TRBJ2-7; 7 nucleotides line up with TRBD2. CDR3 length: 17 amino acids. The germline CDR1 and CDR2 sequences are MNHNS and SASEGT. V was pared by 0 bases and J by 0 bases, with 8 bases of the junction left unmatched. CDR3 DNA sequence: TGTGCCAGCAGTGAAGCGCGGCTAGCGGTGAGCTCCTACGAGCAGTACTTC. Its translation: CASSEARLAVSSYEQYF.

The chain joins TRBV18 to TRBJ1-1; D possibly corresponds to TRBD1 (5 bases). The germline gives CDR1 KGHSH, CDR2 LQKENI. The CDR3 spans 16 residues. Trimming shortened V by 0 bases and J by 6 bases, and 17 bases separated the two germline ends. The DNA of the CDR3 is TGTGCCAGCTCACCACCTCGGGGTGGAGGGGAAGCTGAAGCTTTCTTT. Translation gives CASSPPRGGGEAEAFF.

This chain connects TRBV6-6 to TRBJ1-2, with TRBD1 as a possible D gene (6 bases). Trimming stripped 4 bases from V and 1 base from J, with 16 bases between. The CDR3 consists of 16 residues. Germline lookup yields CDR1 MNHNY and CDR2 SVGAGI (reference sequence). DNA for the CDR3: TGTGCCAGCAGTTTCAACCGAAGGGGGGTTAACTATGGCTACACCTTC. Translated: CASSFNRRGVNYGYTF.

The V gene is TRBV7-2, the J gene TRBJ1-2; D call uncertain. V was shortened by 5 bases and J by 8 bases, with 9 bases between the two germline ends. The CDR3 contains 11 residues. Germline V gene sequence: CDR1 SGHTA, CDR2 FQGNSA. The CDR3 region has the DNA TGTGCCAGCAGCCCCATGGTGGGCTACACCTTC. Translating it yields CASSPMVGYTF.

The genes are TRBV28 and TRBJ2-5; TRBD1 matches at 8 bases. The CDR3 contains 14 residues. V lost 7 bases to trimming and J lost 3 bases; unmatched junction nucleotides: 7. CDR1 is MDHEN, CDR2 SYDVKM, per germline. In nucleotides, the CDR3 is TGTGCCAGCAACCCCACGACAGGGGAAGAGACCCAGTACTTC. Its protein product is CASNPTTGEETQYF.

The rearrangement joins TRBV7-8 to TRBJ1-2, with D unclear. CDR1 is SGHVS and CDR2 is FQNEAQ in the germline V gene. The CDR3 is made up of 18 amino acids. V was trimmed by 2 bases and J by 2 bases, leaving 21 bases between them. CDR3 DNA: TGTGCCAGCAGCTTATATCCCCCTATGTCTGGATTGAACTATGGCTACACCTTC. This encodes CASSLYPPMSGLNYGYTF.

The gene calls are TRBV29-1 and TRBJ2-7, with D hard to call. V was clipped by 7 bases and J by 7 bases, with 17 bases between them. Germline V gives CDR1 SQVTM, CDR2 ANQGSEA. The CDR3 sequence is 12 residues long. CDR3 in DNA: TGCAGCGAGCAGGCAAGTGAGTCGGAGCAGTACTTC. Protein product: CSEQASESEQYF.

The J gene is TRBJ2-1, the V gene TRBV7-9; 9 nucleotides agree with TRBD1. The CDR3 is made up of 16 amino acids. V shed 5 bases, J shed 5 bases, and the junction held 10 bases outside the gene matches. CDR1 SEHNR and CDR2 FQNEAQ come from the germline V gene (reference sequence). The CDR3 bases are TGTGCCAGCAGCGGACCCACAGGGGGCAAAGACAATGAGCAGTTCTTC. The encoded protein is CASSGPTGGKDNEQFF.

This sequence joins TRBV28 and TRBJ2-7, with 12 bases that match TRBD1. J gave up 6 bases and V 5 bases, and 8 bases lay outside the gene matches. CDR1 is MDHEN, CDR2 SYDVKM, per germline. The CDR3 has 15 residues. CDR3 nucleotide sequence: TGTGCCAGCAGTACCCCGGGACAGGGGGCGTCCGAGCAGTACTTC. Translation: CASSTPGQGASEQYF.

This clone came up a few times. The V gene is TRBV5-4, the J gene TRBJ2-1; TRBD2 aligns across 13 bases. V lost 4 bases and J lost 5; bases outside the gene matches: 3. The length of the CDR3 is 15 residues. The germline V gene encodes CDR1 SGHNT and CDR2 YYREEE (reference sequence). CDR3 DNA: TGTGCCAGCAGCGGGGGACTAGCGGGAAACAATGAGCAGTTCTTC. Protein: CASSGGLAGNNEQFF. Full variable domain (outside the CDR3, taken from reference TRBV5-4 and TRBJ2-1): ETGVTQSPTHLIKTRGQQVTLRCSSQSGHNTVSWYQQALGQGPQFIFQYYREEENGRGNFPPRFSGLQFPNYSSELNVNALELDDSALYLCASSGGLAGNNEQFFGPGTRLTVL.

The rearrangement uses TRBV6-5 and TRBJ1-4, with 8 bases matching TRBD1. CDR1 is MNHEY and CDR2 is SVGAGI in the germline V gene. J lost 5 bases, V lost 6 bases, and 5 bases had no gene match. The CDR3 is 14 amino acids. The CDR3 spells CASSPDRDNEKLFF. In DNA, the CDR3 is TGTGCCAGCAGCCCGGACAGGGACAATGAAAAACTGTTTTTT.

The chain uses TRBV6-1 and TRBJ1-2; no firm D call. Trimming removed 7 bases from V and 6 bases from J, with 18 bases in between. The germline V gene encodes CDR1 MNHNS and CDR2 SASEGT. This CDR3 comprises 14 residues. The CDR3 nucleotides are TGTGCCAGCAAACTTGGAAGGGCTTCGGATGGCTACACCTTC. Residues: CASKLGRASDGYTF.

V gene TRBV9 combines with J gene TRBJ2-7; 14 positions agree with TRBD2. Per the germline V gene, CDR1 is SGDLS and CDR2 is YYNGEE. V shed 2 bases and J 2 bases; nucleotides not matched to a gene: 18. This CDR3 contains 21 residues. The CDR3 DNA is TGTGCCAGCAGCGTGTCCCTTTTACCGGGGACTAGCGGGAGAAGCCCCTACGAGCAGTACTTC. Its protein is CASSVSLLPGTSGRSPYEQYF.

This clone has only a few counts. The gene calls are TRBV5-4 and TRBJ2-1, with a possible D match to TRBD1 (5 bases). Germline V gives CDR1 SGHNT, CDR2 YYREEE (reference sequence). This CDR3 has 16 residues. V lost 3 bases and J 0 bases, leaving 13 bases between the germline ends. DNA for the CDR3: TGTGCCAGCAGCTCACAGGCCTCAAGCTCCTACAATGAGCAGTTCTTC. Its protein is CASSSQASSSYNEQFF. Variable domain in full (rest from reference TRBV5-4 and TRBJ2-1): ETGVTQSPTHLIKTRGQQVTLRCSSQSGHNTVSWYQQALGQGPQFIFQYYREEENGRGNFPPRFSGLQFPNYSSELNVNALELDDSALYLCASSSQASSSYNEQFFGPGTRLTVL.

The rearrangement links TRBV10-2 to TRBJ2-7; 16 bases agree with TRBD2. V was pared by 8 bases and J by 2 bases, with 3 bases of the junction left unmatched. The CDR3 covers 15 residues. CDR1 and CDR2 (germline): WSHSY, SAAADI. This CDR3 reads CASLGLAGGAYEQYF. CDR3 sequence (DNA): TGCGCCAGCTTGGGACTAGCGGGAGGGGCCTACGAGCAGTACTTC.

This clone has just one count. This sequence joins TRBV7-7 and TRBJ2-1; no definite D call. The V end lost 3 bases, the J end lost 0 bases, and 12 bases lay between the germline ends. Germline CDR1 and CDR2: SSHAT and FNYEAQ (reference sequence). The CDR3 length is 16 residues. The CDR3 coding sequence is TGTGCCAGCAGCTTTAAGTACGAAAGCTCCTACAATGAGCAGTTCTTC. Amino acid sequence: CASSFKYESSYNEQFF.

The V call is TRBV5-6, the J call TRBJ2-7; TRBD2 agrees at 16 bases. Germline CDR1 and CDR2: SGHDT and YYEEEE. This CDR3 has 17 residues. The ends lost 2 bases at V and 6 bases at J; junction bases unmatched: 8. The CDR3 coding sequence is TGTGCCAGCAGCTTCGGGACTAGCGGGAGGGGCGCGCTCGAGCAGTACTTC. Translated: CASSFGTSGRGALEQYF.

The sample holds a few counts of this clone. This chain joins TRBV6-6 and TRBJ2-7; TRBD1 aligns across 7 bases. Per germline, CDR1 MNHNY and CDR2 SVGAGI (reference sequence). This CDR3 contains 16 residues. Trimming took 0 bases from V and 0 from J; bases not matched to a gene: 5. CDR3 residues: CASSYSSGTASYEQYF. The CDR3 coding sequence is TGTGCCAGCAGTTACTCGAGTGGGACAGCCTCCTACGAGCAGTACTTC.

The chain links TRBV6-5 to TRBJ1-5, with D tentatively TRBD1 (6 bases). V shed 6 bases and J shed 3 bases, with 9 bases lying between them. The CDR3 length is 13 residues. The germline V gene has CDR1 MNHEY and CDR2 SVGAGI. The CDR3, as DNA: TGTGCCAGCAGGGACAGCGACAATCAGCCCCAGCATTTT. It translates to CASRDSDNQPQHF.

This clone has a handful of counts. The rearrangement uses TRBV2 and TRBJ2-2; a weak D match, TRBD1 (6 bases). Germline V lookup: CDR1 SNHLY, CDR2 FYNNEI. V lost 6 bases and J 1 base, leaving 9 bases between the germline ends. CDR3 size: 14 residues. The CDR3 nucleotides read TGTGCCAGCAGACCGGACAGGAACACCGGGGAGCTGTTTTTT. This codes for CASRPDRNTGELFF.

The table lists this clone with a few counts. The genes are TRBV6-4 and TRBJ2-6; D may be TRBD1 (5 bases). Trimming stripped 5 bases from V and 4 bases from J, with 9 bases between. In germline, CDR1 is MRHNA, CDR2 SNTAGT. This CDR3 has 14 amino acids. CDR3 region: CASSPGPGANVLTF. The DNA of the CDR3 is TGTGCCAGCAGTCCAGGGCCAGGGGCCAACGTCCTGACTTTC.

The chain recombines TRBV19 with TRBJ2-7, with 10 bases aligning to TRBD2. Trimming removed 1 base from V and 3 bases from J; junction bases left unmatched: 3. Per germline, CDR1 LNHDA and CDR2 SQIVND (reference sequence). CDR3 length: 15 residues. In DNA form, the CDR3 reads TGTGCCAGTAGTATAGTCGCTAGCGGGGGCTACGAGCAGTACTTC. This encodes CASSIVASGGYEQYF. Together with reference TRBV19 and TRBJ2-7, the CDR3 gives the full variable domain: DGGITQSPKYLFRKEGQNVTLSCEQNLNHDAMYWYRQDPGQGLRLIYYSQIVNDFQKGDIAEGYSVSREKKESFPLTVTSAQKNPTAFYLCASSIVASGGYEQYFGPGTRLTVT.

The chain joins TRBV9 to TRBJ2-3, with 13 bases matching TRBD2. V shed 3 bases and J 1 base; nucleotides not matched to a gene: 5. Germline lookup yields CDR1 SGDLS and CDR2 YYNGEE. CDR3 size: 17 residues. This chain's CDR3 is CASSAGTSGIRTDTQYF. The CDR3 DNA reads as TGTGCCAGCAGCGCCGGGACTAGCGGGATTCGCACAGATACGCAGTATTTT.

In DNA form, the CDR3 reads TGCGCCAGCAGCGCCGGACTAGCGCCCAGCTCCTACGAGCAGTACTTC. It yields the protein CASSAGLAPSSYEQYF. The chain uses TRBV5-1 and TRBJ2-7; 9 nucleotides line up with TRBD2. Germline-derived CDR1 and CDR2 are SGHRS and YFSETQ. CDR3 length equals 16 residues. Trimming removed 4 bases from V and 0 bases from J; junction bases left unmatched: 8.

The chain combines TRBV6-1 with TRBJ1-5; 7 nucleotides line up with TRBD1. CDR1 MNHNS and CDR2 SASEGT come from the germline V gene. The CDR3 sequence is 16 residues long. V lost 3 bases to trimming and J lost 1 base; unmatched junction nucleotides: 6. As DNA, the CDR3 is TGTGCCAGCAGTGAGGGAGGGGGCGGGAGCAATCAGCCCCAGCATTTT. Amino acids: CASSEGGGGSNQPQHF.

This clone has only a few counts. This chain joins TRBV4-1 and TRBJ1-5; maybe TRBD1 (5 bases). V dropped 0 bases and J dropped 8 bases, with 14 bases sitting between them. Germline loops: CDR1 MGHRA, CDR2 YSYEKL. CDR3 length: 15 residues. The CDR3 region is CASSQDMGRSEPQHF. The DNA for the CDR3 is TGCGCCAGCAGCCAAGATATGGGACGGTCTGAGCCCCAGCATTTT.

The chain combines TRBV28 with TRBJ1-3; D gene unclear. The CDR3 sequence is 13 residues long. V lost 5 bases and J lost 9, with 14 bases in between. Germline V gives CDR1 MDHEN, CDR2 SYDVKM. CDR3 nucleotides: TGTGCCAGCAGTCCCCCCAGGCCGTCCACCATATATTTT. It is translated as CASSPPRPSTIYF.